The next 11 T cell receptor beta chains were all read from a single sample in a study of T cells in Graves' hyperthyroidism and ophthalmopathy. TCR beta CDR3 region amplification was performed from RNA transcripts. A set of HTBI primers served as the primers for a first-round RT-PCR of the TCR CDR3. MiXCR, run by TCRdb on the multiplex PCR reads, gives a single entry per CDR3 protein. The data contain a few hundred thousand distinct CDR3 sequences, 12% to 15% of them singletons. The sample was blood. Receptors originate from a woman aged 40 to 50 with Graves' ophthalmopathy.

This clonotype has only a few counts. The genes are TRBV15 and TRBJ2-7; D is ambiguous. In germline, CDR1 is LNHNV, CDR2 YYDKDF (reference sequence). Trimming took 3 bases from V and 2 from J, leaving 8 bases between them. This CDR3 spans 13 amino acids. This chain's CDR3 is CATSSDSTYEQYF. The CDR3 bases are TGTGCCACCAGCAGCGACTCCACCTACGAGCAGTACTTC.

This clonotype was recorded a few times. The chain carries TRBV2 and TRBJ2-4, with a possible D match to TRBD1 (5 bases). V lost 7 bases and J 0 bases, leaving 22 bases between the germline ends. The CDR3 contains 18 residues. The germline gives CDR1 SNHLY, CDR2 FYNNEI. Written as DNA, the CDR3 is TGTGCCAGCAAAATTGGGGCCTTACCCTCCCCAGCCAAAAACATTCAGTACTTC. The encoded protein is CASKIGALPSPAKNIQYF.

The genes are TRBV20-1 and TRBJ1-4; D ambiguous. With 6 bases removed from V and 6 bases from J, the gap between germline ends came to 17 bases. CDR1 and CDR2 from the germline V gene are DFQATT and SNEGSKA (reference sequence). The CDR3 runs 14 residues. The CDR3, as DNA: TGCAGTGCAACTCCGGGATCTAGGGATGAAAAACTGTTTTTT. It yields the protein CSATPGSRDEKLFF.

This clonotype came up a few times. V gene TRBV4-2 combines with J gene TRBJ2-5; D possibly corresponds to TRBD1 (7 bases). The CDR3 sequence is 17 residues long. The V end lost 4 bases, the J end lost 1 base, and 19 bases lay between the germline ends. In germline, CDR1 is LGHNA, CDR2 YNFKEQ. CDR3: CASSLGSAGGSQETQYF. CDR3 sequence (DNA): TGTGCCAGCAGCCTAGGTTCGGCAGGGGGGTCCCAAGAGACCCAGTACTTC.

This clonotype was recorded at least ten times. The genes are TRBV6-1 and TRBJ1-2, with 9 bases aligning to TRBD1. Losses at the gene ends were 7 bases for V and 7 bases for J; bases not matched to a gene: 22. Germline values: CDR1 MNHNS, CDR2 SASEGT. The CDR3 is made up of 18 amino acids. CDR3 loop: CASTFGPRIRQGGLGYTF. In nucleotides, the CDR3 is TGTGCCAGCACATTTGGCCCACGTATCCGACAGGGGGGTCTTGGCTACACCTTC.

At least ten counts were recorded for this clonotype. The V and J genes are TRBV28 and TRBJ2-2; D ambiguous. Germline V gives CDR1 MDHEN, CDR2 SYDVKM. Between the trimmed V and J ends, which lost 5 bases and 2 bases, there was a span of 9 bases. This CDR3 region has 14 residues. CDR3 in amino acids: CASSLGGNTGELFF. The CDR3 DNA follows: TGTGCCAGCAGTCTGGGTGGCAACACCGGGGAGCTGTTTTTT.

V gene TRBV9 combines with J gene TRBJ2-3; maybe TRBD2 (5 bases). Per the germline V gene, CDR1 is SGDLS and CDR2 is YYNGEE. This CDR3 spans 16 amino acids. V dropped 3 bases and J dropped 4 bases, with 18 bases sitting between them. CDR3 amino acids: CASSARPVGGSDTQYF. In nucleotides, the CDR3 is TGTGCCAGCAGCGCCCGACCCGTAGGCGGGTCAGATACGCAGTATTTT.

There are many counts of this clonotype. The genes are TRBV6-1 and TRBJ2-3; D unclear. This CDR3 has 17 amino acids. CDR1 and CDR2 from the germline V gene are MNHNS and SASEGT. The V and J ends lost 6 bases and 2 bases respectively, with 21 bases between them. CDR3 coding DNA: TGTGCCAGCAGGGCCACCCCCGGGTTGGGGTTCACAGATACGCAGTATTTT. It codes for CASRATPGLGFTDTQYF.

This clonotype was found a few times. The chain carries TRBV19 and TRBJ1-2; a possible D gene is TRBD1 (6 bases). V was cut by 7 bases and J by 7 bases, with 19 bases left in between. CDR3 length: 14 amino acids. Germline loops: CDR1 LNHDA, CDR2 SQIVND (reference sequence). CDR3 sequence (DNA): TGTGCCAGTAATTTTCAGGGGATGCTAAGTGGCTACACCTTC. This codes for CASNFQGMLSGYTF.

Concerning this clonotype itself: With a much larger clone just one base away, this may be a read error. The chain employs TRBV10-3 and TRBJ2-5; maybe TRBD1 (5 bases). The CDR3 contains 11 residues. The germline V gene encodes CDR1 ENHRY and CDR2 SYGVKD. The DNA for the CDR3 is TGTGTCACCAGGGTTTATGAGACCCAGTACTTC. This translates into CVTRVYETQYF.

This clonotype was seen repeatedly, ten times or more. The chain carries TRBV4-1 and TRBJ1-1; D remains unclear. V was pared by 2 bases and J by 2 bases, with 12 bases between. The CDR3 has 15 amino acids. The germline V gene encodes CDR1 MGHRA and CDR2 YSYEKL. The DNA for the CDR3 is TGCGCCAGCAGCCAATGGAGGGAGACTAACACTGAAGCTTTCTTT. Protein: CASSQWRETNTEAFF.